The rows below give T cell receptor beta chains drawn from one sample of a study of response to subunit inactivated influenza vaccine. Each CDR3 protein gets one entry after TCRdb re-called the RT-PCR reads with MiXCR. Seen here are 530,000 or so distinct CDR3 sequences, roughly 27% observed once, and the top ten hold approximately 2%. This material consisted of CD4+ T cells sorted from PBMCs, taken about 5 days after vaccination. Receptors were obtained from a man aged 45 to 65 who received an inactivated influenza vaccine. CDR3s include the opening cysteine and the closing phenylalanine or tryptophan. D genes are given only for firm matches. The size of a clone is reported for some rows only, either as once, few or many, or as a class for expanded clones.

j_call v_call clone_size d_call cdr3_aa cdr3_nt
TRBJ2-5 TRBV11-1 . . CASSLESRLETQYF TGTGCCAGCAGCTTGGAGAGCAGATTGGAGACCCAGTACTTC
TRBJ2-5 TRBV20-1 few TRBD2 CSARDPSGFPRYF TGCAGTGCTAGAGACCCTAGCGGGTTCCCTAGGTACTTC
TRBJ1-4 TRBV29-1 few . CSVVLTNEKLFF TGCAGCGTTGTTCTAACTAATGAAAAACTGTTTTTT
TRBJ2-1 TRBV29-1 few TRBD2 CSVVASGRPYNEQFF TGCAGCGTTGTGGCTAGCGGGAGACCCTACAATGAGCAGTTCTTC
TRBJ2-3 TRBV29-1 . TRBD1 CSGFHRGGTDTQYF TGCAGCGGTTTTCACAGGGGCGGCACAGATACGCAGTATTTT
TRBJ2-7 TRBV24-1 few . CATSDFTNEQYF TGTGCCACCAGTGATTTTACCAACGAGCAGTACTTC
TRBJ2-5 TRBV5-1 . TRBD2 CASSLSSGSIETQYF TGCGCCAGCAGCTTAAGTAGCGGGAGTATAGAGACCCAGTACTTC
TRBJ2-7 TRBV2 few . CASSERWGPDYEQYF TGTGCCAGCAGTGAACGGTGGGGCCCCGACTACGAGCAGTACTTC
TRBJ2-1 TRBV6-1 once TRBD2 CASGLAGVDNEQFF TGTGCCAGCGGGCTAGCGGGAGTAGACAATGAGCAGTTCTTC
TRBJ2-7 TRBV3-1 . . CASSPLPGFTYEQYF TGTGCCAGCAGCCCCCTGCCAGGGTTCACCTACGAGCAGTACTTC
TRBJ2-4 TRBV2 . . CASRRGTSRAKNIQYF TGTGCCAGCAGACGGGGTACTAGCCGAGCCAAAAACATTCAGTACTTC